Shown below are 18 T cell receptor beta chains from a single sample sequenced in a study of blood T cell repertoires in COVID-19. Assay: immunoSEQ multiplex PCR; the TCRdb copy retains only in-frame clones and omits some. The table records approximately 85,000 clones, roughly 88% of them present only once. Sequencing was carried out using peripheral blood. All receptors derive from a woman between 50 and 59 years old in a cohort sampled during active COVID-19.

J is TRBJ1-5 and V is TRBV21-1; whether TRBD1, the table's D call, matches the DNA was not checked. TRBV21-1 is a pseudogene locus. The CDR3 covers 15 residues. The CDR3 spells CASSNPDRRNQPQHF. As DNA, the CDR3 is TGTGCCAGCAGCAACCCGGACAGACGCAATCAGCCCCAGCATTTT.

J is TRBJ1-2 and V is TRBV27; possible D gene TRBD1, 6 bases. The length of the CDR3 is 13 residues. The V and J ends lost 3 bases and 7 bases respectively, with 12 bases between them. Germline-derived CDR1 and CDR2 are MNHEY and SMNVEV (reference sequence). Here the CDR3 reads CASSFQWDTGYTF. For the CDR3, the DNA is TGTGCCAGCAGTTTCCAATGGGACACTGGCTACACCTTC.

The chain recombines TRBV12-3 or TRBV12-4 with TRBJ2-7; no clear D gene. The CDR3 extends over 13 amino acids. Trimming stripped 1 base from V and 3 bases from J, with 7 bases between. As DNA, the CDR3 is TGTGCCAGCAGTTTAGGCCAGGTCTACGAGCAGTACTTC. Amino acid sequence: CASSLGQVYEQYF.

The genes are TRBV27 and TRBJ2-2; the match to TRBD2 covers 10 bases. The CDR3 runs to 16 residues. In germline, CDR1 is MNHEY, CDR2 SMNVEV (reference sequence). With V trimmed by 2 bases and J by 5 bases, 5 bases remained unmatched. CDR3 nucleotides: TGTGCCAGCAGTTTAGGAGCGGGAGGGCCAACCGGGGAGCTGTTTTTT. Translated: CASSLGAGGPTGELFF.

The chain links TRBV2 to TRBJ2-1; tentatively, D is TRBD2 (5 bases). The CDR3 consists of 14 residues. Germline V lookup: CDR1 SNHLY, CDR2 FYNNEI. V lost 3 bases and J 5 bases, leaving 11 bases between the germline ends. For the CDR3, the DNA is TGTGCCAGCAGTGACCTTAGAGGGAACAATGAGCAGTTCTTC. Protein product: CASSDLRGNNEQFF.

V is TRBV9 and J is TRBJ2-7; 14 bases map to TRBD2. There are 18 residues in the CDR3. Germline V gene sequence: CDR1 SGDLS, CDR2 YYNGEE. The junction had 12 bases not matched to a gene; V was cut back by 0 bases and J by 7 bases. CDR3 sequence reads: CASSVGLAGGTEKSEQYF. The CDR3 bases are TGTGCCAGCAGCGTAGGACTAGCGGGAGGGACTGAAAAATCGGAGCAGTACTTC.

Concerning this clone itself: Other DNA sequences of this sample code for an identical CDR3. The V gene is TRBV28, the J gene TRBJ1-3, with 9 bases matching TRBD1. J was trimmed by 4 bases and V by 5 bases; bases with no gene match: 3. This CDR3 is built from 14 residues. The germline V gene has CDR1 MDHEN and CDR2 SYDVKM. CDR3 coding DNA: TGTGCCAGCAGTCTTACAGGGGGCGGAAACACCATATATTTT. Its protein product is CASSLTGGGNTIYF.

V is TRBV27 and J is TRBJ2-7; D is perhaps TRBD2 (6 bases). CDR3 length: 14 residues. V was pared by 4 bases and J by 0 bases, with 10 bases between. The germline V gene encodes CDR1 MNHEY and CDR2 SMNVEV (reference sequence). The CDR3 sequence: CASSWEANSYEQYF. Here the CDR3 DNA reads TGTGCCAGCAGTTGGGAGGCCAACTCCTACGAGCAGTACTTC.

The rearrangement joins TRBV5-1 to TRBJ2-5; 11 positions match TRBD1. There are 17 residues in the CDR3. Germline lookup yields CDR1 SGHRS and CDR2 YFSETQ. Trimming took 3 bases from V and 3 from J; bases not matched to a gene: 10. This CDR3 is CASSSTRDRGGKETQYF. The CDR3, as DNA: TGCGCCAGCAGCTCTACCCGGGACAGGGGGGGTAAAGAGACCCAGTACTTC.

The chain links TRBV5-1 to TRBJ2-3; D remains ambiguous. Trimming cost V 4 bases and J 2 bases, with 5 bases left between them. Germline-derived CDR1 and CDR2 are SGHRS and YFSETQ. This CDR3 region has 12 residues. The CDR3 bases are TGCGCCAGCAGCCGGTCCACAGATACGCAGTATTTT. Protein: CASSRSTDTQYF. The full variable domain, its missing parts supplied by reference TRBV5-1 and TRBJ2-3, is KAGVTQTPRYLIKTRGQQVTLSCSPISGHRSVSWYQQTPGQGLQFLFEYFSETQRNKGNFPGRFSGRQFSNSRSEMNVSTLELGDSALYLCASSRSTDTQYFGPGTRLTVL.

This chain links TRBV14 with TRBJ1-1; D call uncertain. Germline-derived CDR1 and CDR2 are SGHDN and FVKESK. The CDR3 contains 11 residues. V was clipped by 4 bases and J by 6 bases, with 6 bases between them. The CDR3 nucleotides are TGTGCCAGCAGCCCCTCGTCTGAAGCTTTCTTT. This translates into CASSPSSEAFF.

The CDR3 loop reads CASSRGTNEKLFF. The CDR3 DNA follows: TGTGCCAGTAGCAGGGGAACTAATGAAAAACTGTTTTTT. The rearrangement links TRBV19 to TRBJ1-4, with D possibly TRBD1 on 6 matching bases. Germline V gene lookup returns CDR1 LNHDA and CDR2 SQIVND (reference sequence). V lost 6 bases and J lost 1, with 6 bases in between. The CDR3 runs 13 residues.

The rearrangement joins TRBV5-1 to TRBJ2-1; 7 bases line up with TRBD2. The CDR3 loop spans 16 amino acids. V lost 1 base and J lost 7; bases outside the gene matches: 11. CDR1 and CDR2 from the germline V gene are SGHRS and YFSETQ. CDR3 in DNA: TGCGCCAGCAGCTTGACGCGGGAGAACGCAAGAAATGAGCAGTTCTTC. This gives the protein CASSLTRENARNEQFF.

This sequence joins TRBV28 and TRBJ1-5; maybe TRBD1 (6 bases). This CDR3 is 16 amino acids long. V was trimmed by 7 bases and J by 3 bases, leaving 19 bases between them. Germline CDR1 and CDR2: MDHEN and SYDVKM. CDR3 DNA sequence: TGTGCCAGCATCTTACAGGGTCGAGGAAACAATCAGCCCCAGCATTTT. It yields the protein CASILQGRGNNQPQHF.

In this sample, this clone turned up once. The chain joins TRBV27 to TRBJ1-1; 7 bases map to TRBD1. The CDR3 is made up of 12 amino acids. Germline V gene data show CDR1 as MNHEY and CDR2 as SMNVEV (reference sequence). The J segment lost 10 bases and the V segment lost 7 bases, leaving 9 bases of the junction unmatched. CDR3 bases: TGTGCCAGCACCGACAGGGAACGTCGAGCTTTCTTT. It translates to CASTDRERRAFF.

This rearrangement joins TRBV5-4 to TRBJ1-3; D not certain. CDR1 and CDR2 from the germline V gene are SGHNT and YYREEE (reference sequence). V was cut by 3 bases and J by 3 bases, with 13 bases left in between. The CDR3 contains 15 residues. CDR3 nucleotide sequence: TGTGCCAGCAGCTCTAGTGCAGATTTTGGAAACACCATATATTTT. Its translation: CASSSSADFGNTIYF.

The V and J genes are TRBV28 and TRBJ1-5; D is perhaps TRBD1 (6 bases). Germline loops: CDR1 MDHEN, CDR2 SYDVKM. Trimming took 6 bases from V and 2 from J, leaving 11 bases between them. The CDR3 loop spans 14 amino acids. In nucleotides, the CDR3 is TGTGCCAGCAGCCAAGGGGGAGGCAATCAGCCCCAGCATTTT. It specifies CASSQGGGNQPQHF. The full variable domain, its missing parts supplied by reference TRBV28 and TRBJ1-5, is DVKVTQSSRYLVKRTGEKVFLECVQDMDHENMFWYRQDPGLGLRLIYFSYDVKMKEKGDIPEGYSVSREKKERFSLILESASTNQTSMYLCASSQGGGNQPQHFGDGTRLSIL.

The chain links TRBV6-4 to TRBJ2-1, with TRBD2 identical over 7 bases. V trimming: 4 bases; J trimming: 7 bases; junction bases outside the gene matches: 10. The CDR3 is 15 amino acids. Germline V gene lookup returns CDR1 MRHNA and CDR2 SNTAGT. CDR3 sequence (DNA): TGTGCCAGCAGTGTTGAGGGAGGGCCATTTAATGAGCAGTTCTTC. Encoded protein: CASSVEGGPFNEQFF.